Following are 15 T cell receptor beta chains from one sample sequenced in a study of chemoradiotherapy in HPV16-positive cancers (dated by TCRdb to 2022 to 2024). Library construction relied on the immunoSEQ multiplex PCR assay. Imported from immuneACCESS, the table was reduced by TCRdb to in-frame sequences with V and J called. These copies leave out some clones; in studies compared against another copy, an unresolved V gene accounts for under half, and the cause of the remainder is not known. The sample table holds approximately 8,800 clones, of which about 71% were seen once. Jointly, the top ten make up 9.1% of the sample. The material was obtained from a patient who underwent chemoradiotherapy. The source is a human donor with HPV-associated anogenital cancer.

The rearrangement joins TRBV27 to TRBJ2-1, with 8 bases that match TRBD1. Germline V gene data show CDR1 as MNHEY and CDR2 as SMNVEV (reference sequence). This CDR3 is built from 14 residues. Trimming took 8 bases from V and 3 from J; bases not matched to a gene: 6. The CDR3 here is CASQNRGSYNEQFF. CDR3 sequence (DNA): TGTGCCAGCCAAAACAGGGGGAGCTACAATGAGCAGTTCTTC.

This chain joins TRBV25-1 and TRBJ1-6; D is possibly TRBD1 (5 bases). The CDR3 consists of 14 residues. Germline V gene lookup returns CDR1 MGHDK and CDR2 SYGVNS. Trimming left V 5 bases short and J 5 bases short, with 10 bases between. CDR3 DNA sequence: TGTGCCAGCAGTCTCGGGACGAATAATTCACCCCTCCACTTT. It translates to CASSLGTNNSPLHF. The full variable domain, with the rest looked up from reference TRBV25-1 and TRBJ1-6, is EADIYQTPRYLVIGTGKKITLECSQTMGHDKMYWYQQDPGMELHLIHYSYGVNSTEKGDLSSESTVSRIRTEHFPLTLESARPSHTSQYLCASSLGTNNSPLHFGNGTRLTVT.

The chain is built from TRBV4-2 and TRBJ2-6; no reliable D call. Trimming took 0 bases from V and 4 from J, leaving 10 bases between them. The CDR3 extends over 16 amino acids. Per the germline V gene, CDR1 is LGHNA and CDR2 is YNFKEQ. DNA for the CDR3: TGTGCCAGCAGCCAAGATCACTCTGGAGGGGCCAACGTCCTGACTTTC. Protein product: CASSQDHSGGANVLTF.

CDR3 residues: CASSFKQGAQGSPLHF. In DNA form, the CDR3 reads TGCGCCAGCAGCTTCAAGCAGGGGGCGCAGGGTTCACCCCTCCACTTT. The chain couples TRBV5-1 to TRBJ1-6; the match to TRBD1 covers 8 bases. V shed 2 bases, J shed 9 bases, and the junction held 10 bases outside the gene matches. Per the germline V gene, CDR1 is SGHRS and CDR2 is YFSETQ. The CDR3 sequence is 16 residues long.

The chain joins TRBV30 to TRBJ2-7; TRBD2 aligns across 7 bases. V lost 0 bases, J lost 3 bases, and 2 bases stayed unmatched. The germline V gene has CDR1 GTSNPN and CDR2 SVGIG (reference sequence). The CDR3 runs 13 residues. The CDR3 loop is CAWSVPGGYEQYF. CDR3 nucleotide sequence: TGTGCCTGGAGTGTACCGGGAGGCTACGAGCAGTACTTC. Full variable domain (remainder filled in from reference TRBV30 and TRBJ2-7): SQTIHQWPATLVQPVGSPLSLECTVEGTSNPNLYWYRQAAGRGLQLLFYSVGIGQISSEVPQNLSASRPQDRQFILSSKKLLLSDSGFYLCAWSVPGGYEQYFGPGTRLTVT.

This sequence joins TRBV28 and TRBJ2-7; TRBD1 matches 9 bases. V dropped 5 bases and J dropped 4; count of bases not matched to a gene: 18. The CDR3 loop spans 18 amino acids. Germline CDR1 reads MDHEN; CDR2 reads SYDVKM. The CDR3 DNA reads as TGTGCCAGCAGTGCCCTACCGGGACAGGGAATTAACAGGTACGAGCAGTACTTC. Protein sequence: CASSALPGQGINRYEQYF.

As concerns this clone: Compared with germline, one end of the junction differs, possibly owing to a read error. V and J are TRBV18 and TRBJ1-2, with TRBD1 identical over 10 bases. The CDR3 totals 14 residues. Germline values: CDR1 KGHSH, CDR2 LQKENI. This CDR3 is CASSPNSGTGDASF. The DNA of the CDR3 is TGTGCCAGCTCACCAAACTCCGGGACAGGGGACGCATCCTTC.

The V and J genes are TRBV27 and TRBJ1-2; D remains unclear. V lost 6 bases to trimming and J lost 3 bases, with 14 bases between them. The germline gives CDR1 MNHEY, CDR2 SMNVEV (reference sequence). The CDR3 covers 14 residues. The CDR3 is CASRPADGYYGYTF. CDR3 nucleotides: TGTGCCAGCAGACCCGCGGACGGCTACTATGGCTACACCTTC.

This clone has a handful of counts. V and J are TRBV28 and TRBJ2-1; 7 positions match TRBD1. The germline gives CDR1 MDHEN, CDR2 SYDVKM. This CDR3 has 14 residues. The J segment lost 4 bases and the V segment lost 4 bases, leaving 4 bases of the junction unmatched. CDR3 DNA: TGTGCCAGCAGTTCCGGACAGGTGTACAATGAGCAGTTCTTC. Encoded protein: CASSSGQVYNEQFF.

The genes are TRBV2 and TRBJ1-1, with 9 bases aligning to TRBD1. V gave up 6 bases and J gave up 7 bases; unmatched junction bases: 3. This CDR3 has 12 amino acids. Germline V gene data show CDR1 as SNHLY and CDR2 as FYNNEI. CDR3 region: CASRQGAGEAFF. CDR3 sequence (DNA): TGTGCCAGCAGACAGGGGGCGGGTGAAGCTTTCTTT.

The chain combines TRBV6-6 with TRBJ2-2; 9 bases align to TRBD2. The CDR3 sequence is 14 residues long. V dropped 7 bases and J dropped 7; count of bases not matched to a gene: 7. CDR1 is MNHNY and CDR2 is SVGAGI in the germline V gene (reference sequence). The CDR3 is CASKTSGYGGELFF. CDR3 DNA sequence: TGTGCCAGCAAGACTAGCGGTTACGGCGGGGAGCTGTTTTTT.

The genes are TRBV5-1 and TRBJ2-2; TRBD2 matches 8 bases. V lost 5 bases and J lost 1; bases outside the gene matches: 4. The length of the CDR3 is 15 residues. Germline V lookup: CDR1 SGHRS, CDR2 YFSETQ. CDR3 amino acids: CASRTLAENTGELFF. The CDR3 DNA is TGCGCCAGCAGGACACTAGCGGAGAACACCGGGGAGCTGTTTTTT. The entire variable domain, with the rest obtained from reference TRBV5-1 and TRBJ2-2, is as follows: KAGVTQTPRYLIKTRGQQVTLSCSPISGHRSVSWYQQTPGQGLQFLFEYFSETQRNKGNFPGRFSGRQFSNSRSEMNVSTLELGDSALYLCASRTLAENTGELFFGEGSRLTVL.

The chain combines TRBV5-1 with TRBJ2-3; 9 nucleotides match TRBD1. Germline-derived CDR1 and CDR2 are SGHRS and YFSETQ. The ends lost 4 bases at V and 4 bases at J; junction bases unmatched: 4. The CDR3 spans 14 residues. The CDR3, as DNA: TGCGCCAGCAGCCTGGGACAGGGTGCAGATACGCAGTATTTT. Amino acids: CASSLGQGADTQYF.

The CDR3 reads CASSFLADSNQPQHF. CDR3 bases: TGTGCCAGCAGTTTTCTGGCAGATAGCAATCAGCCCCAGCATTTT. The chain carries TRBV28 and TRBJ1-5; D gene uncertain. V was cut by 3 bases and J by 0 bases, with 9 bases left in between. Germline lookup yields CDR1 MDHEN and CDR2 SYDVKM. CDR3 length: 15 amino acids. Full variable domain (remainder filled in from reference TRBV28 and TRBJ1-5): DVKVTQSSRYLVKRTGEKVFLECVQDMDHENMFWYRQDPGLGLRLIYFSYDVKMKEKGDIPEGYSVSREKKERFSLILESASTNQTSMYLCASSFLADSNQPQHFGDGTRLSIL.

V is TRBV11-2 and J is TRBJ1-2, with 7 bases identical to TRBD1. The CDR3 has 16 residues. The germline CDR1 and CDR2 sequences are SGHAT and FQNNGV. After removal of 5 bases from V and 2 bases from J, the junction contained 11 bases not matched to a gene. The CDR3 coding sequence is TGTGCCAGCAGCCGTGACACCGGGACAGTGAACTATGGCTACACCTTC. It codes for CASSRDTGTVNYGYTF.